This passage covers 10 T cell receptor beta chains from one sample sequenced in a study of cytomegalovirus exposure and HLA in healthy donors. The PCR ran on 60 Vbeta and 13 Jbeta primers. Sequenced by immunoSEQ multiplex PCR; TCRdb stores in-frame clones only, minus some. The repertoire has some 220,000 clones, 70% to 80% of them found once; the top ten carry around 2.9%. Sequencing input: PBMCs. The origin of the receptors is a woman aged 55-70 years in good health and CMV-seropositive.

V usage is TRBV11-3 and J usage is TRBJ1-1; a weak D match, TRBD1 (5 bases). V lost 1 base, J lost 5 bases, and 8 bases lay in between. Germline V lookup: CDR1 SGHNT, CDR2 YENEEA. The CDR3 has 13 residues. The CDR3 reads CASSLVAGTEAFF. The CDR3 nucleotides are TGTGCCAGCAGCTTAGTCGCAGGGACTGAAGCTTTCTTT.

In this sample, this clone turned up once. V is TRBV9 and J is TRBJ2-7, with 8 nucleotides matching TRBD2. CDR1 and CDR2 (germline): SGDLS, YYNGEE. The CDR3 extends over 15 amino acids. Trimming at V came to 4 bases and at J to 4 bases, leaving 10 bases not matched to a gene. The CDR3 nucleotides read TGTGCCAGCAGCACCCGAGCGGGAGAGGGGTACGAGCAGTACTTC. Translating gives CASSTRAGEGYEQYF.

The rearrangement uses TRBV6-1 and TRBJ2-7; 7 bases are a match to TRBD1. The junction had 10 bases not matched to a gene; V was cut back by 8 bases and J by 3 bases. The CDR3 contains 14 residues. The V gene's germline CDR1 is MNHNS and CDR2 SASEGT. The CDR3 sequence is CASGRDSNFYEQYF. CDR3 bases: TGTGCCAGCGGCCGGGACAGCAACTTCTACGAGCAGTACTTC.

The chain is built from TRBV6-6 and TRBJ1-3; D gene unclear. The CDR3 is 14 residues long. V was pared by 4 bases and J by 0 bases, with 7 bases between. Germline CDR1 reads MNHNY; CDR2 reads SVGAGI (reference sequence). CDR3 loop: CASSSVLSGNTIYF. DNA for the CDR3: TGTGCCAGCAGTTCCGTACTCTCTGGAAACACCATATATTTT.

The rearrangement uses TRBV5-5 and TRBJ2-1; weak D call: TRBD2 (6 bases). Germline CDR1 SGHKS, CDR2 YYEKEE (reference sequence). V was pared by 2 bases and J by 7 bases, with 10 bases between. The CDR3 loop spans 13 amino acids. DNA of the CDR3: TGTGCCAGCAGCTTCGGGAGTTTGAATGAGCAGTTCTTC. This encodes CASSFGSLNEQFF. The full variable domain, in which reference TRBV5-5 and TRBJ2-1 provide the parts outside the CDR3, is DAGVTQSPTHLIKTRGQQVTLRCSPISGHKSVSWYQQVLGQGPQFIFQYYEKEERGRGNFPDRFSARQFPNYSSELNVNALLLGDSALYLCASSFGSLNEQFFGPGTRLTVL.

V gene TRBV6-6 combines with J gene TRBJ1-2; 10 bases line up with TRBD1. The CDR3 runs 13 residues. Trimming removed 5 bases from V and 12 bases from J; junction bases left unmatched: 9. CDR1 and CDR2 (germline): MNHNY, SVGAGI (reference sequence). CDR3 in amino acids: CASSTTRQGADTF. For the CDR3, the DNA is TGTGCCAGCAGTACGACACGACAGGGGGCAGACACCTTC.

This CDR3 is CASSSGQGVQPQHF. The CDR3, as DNA: TGTGCCAGCAGCTCCGGACAGGGGGTTCAGCCCCAGCATTTT. The chain recombines TRBV7-8 with TRBJ1-5; 10 positions match TRBD1. Trimming cost V 4 bases and J 6 bases; bases outside gene matches: 3. The CDR3 runs to 14 residues. Germline V gene lookup returns CDR1 SGHVS and CDR2 FQNEAQ.

This clone has only one observation. V is TRBV2 and J is TRBJ2-1; no reliable D call. The CDR3 loop spans 16 amino acids. Trimming took off 3 bases at V and 0 bases at J, with 12 bases between the two ends. CDR1 and CDR2 from the germline V gene are SNHLY and FYNNEI. The chain's CDR3 is CASSERALRSYNEQFF. CDR3 DNA sequence: TGTGCCAGCAGTGAGAGAGCGTTGCGCTCCTACAATGAGCAGTTCTTC.

The V gene is TRBV5-1, the J gene TRBJ2-5; D not certain. The tail of the sequence fits TRBJ2-7 better, so the J call may be wrong. The CDR3 covers 14 residues. Looked up from germline, CDR1 is SGHRS and CDR2 is YFSETQ. CDR3 sequence (DNA): TGCGCCAGCAGCTTGGCGCACAGCTCCTACGAGCAGTACTTC. It yields the protein CASSLAHSSYEQYF.

This chain links TRBV30 with TRBJ1-2; TRBD1 agrees at 9 bases. Germline values: CDR1 GTSNPN, CDR2 SVGIG (reference sequence). Trimming at V came to 2 bases and at J to 7 bases, leaving 5 bases not matched to a gene. The CDR3 extends over 13 amino acids. CDR3 DNA sequence: TGTGCCTGGAGTCGGGACAGGGTGGGTGGCTACACCTTC. Its translation is CAWSRDRVGGYTF. Full variable domain (remainder filled in from reference TRBV30 and TRBJ1-2): SQTIHQWPATLVQPVGSPLSLECTVEGTSNPNLYWYRQAAGRGLQLLFYSVGIGQISSEVPQNLSASRPQDRQFILSSKKLLLSDSGFYLCAWSRDRVGGYTFGSGTRLTVV.